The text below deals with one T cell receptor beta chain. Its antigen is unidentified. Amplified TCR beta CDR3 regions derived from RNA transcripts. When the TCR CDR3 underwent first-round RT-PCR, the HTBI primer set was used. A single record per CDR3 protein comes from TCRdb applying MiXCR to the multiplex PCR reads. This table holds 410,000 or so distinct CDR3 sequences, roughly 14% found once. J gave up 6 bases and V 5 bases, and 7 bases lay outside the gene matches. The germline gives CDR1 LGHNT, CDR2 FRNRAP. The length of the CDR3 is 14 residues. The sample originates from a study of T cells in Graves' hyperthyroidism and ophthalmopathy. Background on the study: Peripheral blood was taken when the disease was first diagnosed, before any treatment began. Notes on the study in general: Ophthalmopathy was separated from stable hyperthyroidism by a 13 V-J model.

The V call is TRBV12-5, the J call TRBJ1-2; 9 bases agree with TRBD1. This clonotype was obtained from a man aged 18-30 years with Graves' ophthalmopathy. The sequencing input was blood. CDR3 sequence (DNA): TGTGCTAGTGGTGAAGGACAGGGGATGGATGGCTACACCTTC. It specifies CASGEGQGMDGYTF.